The clone carrying this TCR beta chain was observed a few times. Its antigen is not identified. Germline is not matched at one junction end, which may reflect a read error. Sorting of live CD3+CD8+TCRalphabeta+ cells by PD-1 and/or TIGIT gave four subsets. Each library started from roughly 15 ng of total RNA using the QIAseq Immune Repertoire TCR panel. TCRdb redid the calling of the reads with MiXCR, one entry per CDR3 protein. The sample includes roughly 1,300 distinct CDR3 sequences, roughly a tenth of them seen just once. This sample is drawn from a study of circulating CD8 cells and anti-PD-1 response in melanoma. Across the study: Complete or partial response defined responders; stable or progressive disease, non-responders.

Whole-study findings and limits: TIGIT repertoires were least diverse, DNEG repertoires most diverse. Experiments were generally run without replicates. A small cohort with few responders supplied the baseline and M1 comparisons.

From germline, CDR1 is SNHLY and CDR2 FYNNEI. The CDR3 sequence is 13 residues long. The source material was CD8+ T cells from PBMCs, sampled at baseline or after one month of anti-PD-1 therapy (not recorded which). J is TRBJ2-2 and V is TRBV2, with D tentatively TRBD2 (6 bases). The TCR was taken from a human donor with melanoma. CDR3 sequence reads: CASTGTHTGELLF. CDR3 nucleotide sequence: TGTGCCAGCACCGGGACTCACACCGGGGAGCTGCTTTTT.